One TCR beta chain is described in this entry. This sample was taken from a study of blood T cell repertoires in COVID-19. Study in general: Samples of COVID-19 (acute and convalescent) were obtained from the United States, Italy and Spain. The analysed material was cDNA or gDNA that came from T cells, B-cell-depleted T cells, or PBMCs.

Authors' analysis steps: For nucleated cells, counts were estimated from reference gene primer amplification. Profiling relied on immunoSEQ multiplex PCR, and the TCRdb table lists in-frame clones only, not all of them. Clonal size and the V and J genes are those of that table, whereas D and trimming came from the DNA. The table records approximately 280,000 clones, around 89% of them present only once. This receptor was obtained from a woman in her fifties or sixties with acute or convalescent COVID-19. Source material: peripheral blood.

CDR3 region: CASSSFKQGNTEAFF. The CDR3 coding sequence is TGTGCCAGCAGTTCATTCAAACAGGGGAACACTGAAGCTTTCTTT. The gene calls are TRBV9 and TRBJ1-1, with a tentative D call TRBD1 (6 bases). The CDR3 length is 15 residues. The V gene lost 5 bases and the J gene lost 1 base, with 15 bases spanning the gap. Germline V gives CDR1 SGDLS, CDR2 YYNGEE. The full variable domain, in which reference TRBV9 and TRBJ1-1 provide the parts outside the CDR3, is DSGVTQTPKHLITATGQRVTLRCSPRSGDLSVYWYQQSLDQGLQFLIQYYNGEERAKGNILERFSAQQFPDLHSELNLSSLELGDSALYFCASSSFKQGNTEAFFGQGTRLTVV.